Below, one T cell receptor beta chain is given with its context. Its binding antigen is unknown. The data belong to a study of CXCR3-negative and CXCR3-positive naive CD8 T cells (dated by TCRdb to about 2019). With respect to the entire study: In total, some 140 million TRB reads were obtained, or roughly 1.5 +/- 0.3 million reads per library. Diversity and physicochemical repertoire analyses were performed on about a dozen donors pooled from two independent experiments. For the TRBV-TRBJ cluster analysis, the naive subsets came from about five donors, while the memory cells came from 3 donors.

For each CD8+ T cell subset, flow sorting was done in triplicate, and roughly 310,000 cells per subset went directly into RLT lysis buffer. To exclude memory contaminants, naive CD8+ T cells were stringently defined as CD45RO-CCR7+CD27+CD95-. Using standard density gradient centrifugation, peripheral blood mononuclear cells were isolated from buffy coats. A FACSAria III was used to flow-sort naive CXCR3-negative and CXCR3-positive CD8+ T cells. Total RNA was extracted from sorted cells using an RNeasy Mini Kit. Study-level results and caveats: TRB CDR3s from CXCR3-positive naive cells showed higher hydrophobicity (lower Kidera factor 4), lower energy, and higher strength and volume indices than CXCR3-negative naive cells. Because CXCR3 expression was partially decreased after cryopreservation, freshly isolated PBMCs were used for most assays. Repertoire diversity was comparably high in both naive subsets but much lower in memory CD8+ T cells. Similar TRBV-TRBJ usage was shown by naive CXCR3-negative and CXCR3-positive cells from the same donor, whereas distinct patterns were shown by memory cells. Because surface CD5, which is linked to self-reactivity in mice, was comparable between the naive subsets, TCR interaction strength was also inferred from the physicochemical properties of TRB CDR3s.

Sequenced using a NextSeq 550. The Human TCR Profiling Kit (MiLaboratory) was used to make UMI-labeled 5' RACE TRB cDNA libraries. The full amount of extracted RNA was used for cDNA synthesis, and the full amount of resulting cDNA was used for PCR amplification. Libraries were prepared in parallel with an identical number of PCR cycles. In the source study's methods: With a requirement of at least two reads per UMI, MIGEC and MiXCR extracted about 56,000 +/- 9,600 unique UMI-labeled TRB cDNA molecules per library. An average of roughly 40,000 +/- 10,000 functional in-frame TRB CDR3 nucleotide clonotypes without stop codons was found per library. After each sample was downsampled to 5000 UMI-labeled TRB molecules, VDJtools was used to calculate diversity metrics such as normalized Shannon-Wiener and Chao1. VDJtools computed clonotype-size-weighted physicochemical properties of the central five CDR3 residues: interaction energy, strength, volume and Kidera factor 4. TCRdb reprocessed the public reads and reports one entry per CDR3 protein sequence, without DNA. The V and J calls and clone size come from TCRdb's table, not from the authors' own analysis. The sample's table lists a count of tens of thousands of distinct CDR3 sequences. The top ten hold roughly 0.99% of the sample.

Material for sequencing was naive CXCR3- CD8+ T cells from blood. This sample's cell subset or site label indicates: CD45RO-CCR7+CD27+CD95- naive CD8+ T cells lacking CXCR3 (TNR3-). The sequence came from a human donor in good health. Some clones in this sample may be carry-over from other donors' samples.

The CDR3 protein sequence reads: CASRDPYNEQFF. The rearranged chain carries TRBV19 and TRBJ2-1. Measured from the cysteine to the phenylalanine, the CDR3 is 12 residues long. No DNA accompanies this entry. The germline V gene (reference sequence) supplies CDR1 LNHDA and CDR2 SQIVND.